This TCR beta chain was captured by sequencing in a study of siplizumab effects on memory and regulatory T cells (dated by TCRdb to between 2018 and 2021). With respect to the entire study: The study examined how the anti-CD2 antibody siplizumab affects alloreactive T-cell subsets in allogeneic mixed lymphocyte reactions built from human PBMCs.

CDR1 and CDR2, per the germline V gene, are MNHEY and SVGAGI. From cysteine to phenylalanine, the CDR3 is 16 amino acids long. Left in the record is the CDR3 DNA by itself, 48 bases read in frame from the first base. V loses 4 bases, J loses 2 bases, and the germline ends lie 15 bases apart. Preparation of the library involved the immunoSEQ multiplex PCR assay. The deep sequencing platform assayed about 91,000 TCR templates per sample. Genomic DNA extracted from sorted T cells was used for TCRbeta CDR3 sequencing. The authors processed their data as follows. The R programming language was used for clonal analysis of the TCRbeta CDR3 data. Alloreactive CD4+ and CD8+ clones were defined by comparing unstimulated samples with post-reaction CFSE-low samples. Regulatory or non-regulatory origin was assigned to alloreactive CD4+ clones by matching of sequences to sorted unstimulated Treg and non-Treg repertoires. The immuneACCESS repertoire file appears here via TCRdb, limited to in-frame rearrangements. These files lack a portion of the clones; in checked studies, under half of the deficit traces to unresolved V genes, and the cause of the others is not known. D and trimming come from the DNA, and the V and J calls and clone size come from that table. For this sample the table gives about 110,000 clones, of which more than 90% were detected only once. The top ten clonotypes cover roughly 1.4% of the sample.

A word on this clone: The clone's antigen remains unknown. Nothing much larger sits one base from this clone, and base qualities are not available.

Sorted unstimulated T cells and proliferating T cells recovered from mixed lymphocyte reactions underwent TCRbeta CDR3 sequencing. Fresh whole blood from nine to eleven HLA-typed healthy donors was used to isolate PBMCs. Study-wide conclusions, independent of this receptor: A naive or memory phenotype could not be assigned to roughly 75-97% of proliferating CD4+ or CD8+ clones. Whether proliferating Tregs from siplizumab cultures actually had suppressive function was not functionally confirmed. Sequences below about 10^-5 frequency were poorly captured, so only a minor fraction of alloreactive clones could be mapped to unstimulated subsets. The cumulative frequency of alloreactive sequences that could be traced back to unstimulated CD4+ memory T cells was significantly reduced by siplizumab. Unstimulated naive T cells appeared more diverse than memory T cells, and naive cells seemed to contribute substantially to the alloresponse. Of the alloreactive CD4+ clones that could be mapped, the Treg-derived share averaged around 70% with siplizumab compared with around 25% in control reactions.

Sequenced material: CD4+ T cells sorted from blood. Recombination linked TRBV6-5 to TRBJ2-1; the D gene is perhaps TRBD2, on 5 matching bases. The sequence was obtained from a human donor in good health. The nucleotide sequence reads TGTGCCAGCAGTTCGGACTCCCAAGAACCCTACAATGAGCAGTTCTTC. Its protein product is CASSSDSQEPYNEQFF.